Sequencing of this TCR beta chain was carried out in a study of blood T cell repertoires in COVID-19. TCRdb's table, derived via immunoSEQ multiplex PCR, lists solely in-frame clones and lacks some. In the table there are approximately 210,000 clones, about 90% of which are singletons. CDR1 is WNHNN, CDR2 SYGVQD, per germline (reference sequence). The CDR3 runs to 14 residues. Trimming cost V 3 bases and J 7 bases; bases outside gene matches: 6. The gene calls are TRBV10-1 and TRBJ2-1; the match to TRBD2 covers 7 bases. The TCR comes from a man aged 18-30 years with active or convalescent COVID-19. The material sequenced was peripheral blood. CDR3 residues: CASSDGGGRNEQFF. The CDR3 DNA reads as TGCGCCAGCAGTGATGGGGGAGGGCGGAATGAGCAGTTCTTC.